This entry lists 19 T cell receptor beta chains sequenced from one sample in a study of T cells after yellow fever vaccination. TCRdb itself ran the 5' RACE reads through MiXCR, one entry per CDR3 protein. The repertoire holds around 530,000 distinct CDR3 sequences, with roughly a sixth as singletons. Sequencing was performed on PBMCs, taken around 5 days after the first yellow fever vaccination. The receptor source for this set is a man between 18 and 35 years old who received the YFV17D yellow fever vaccine.

This clonotype was observed a few times. This CDR3 is CASRTTGTVYEQYV. CDR3 in DNA: TGTGCCAGCAGAACCACCGGGACAGTATACGAGCAGTACGTC. The chain is built from TRBV6-1 and TRBJ2-7, with 7 bases matching TRBD1. Germline CDR1 is MNHNS and CDR2 is SASEGT. The trim removed 6 bases at V and 4 bases at J, leaving 9 bases unmatched. The CDR3 has 14 amino acids.

The J gene is TRBJ2-7, the V gene TRBV28; TRBD1 might be the D (6 bases). CDR3 length: 16 amino acids. CDR1 is MDHEN and CDR2 is SYDVKM in the germline V gene. V was trimmed by 4 bases and J by 0 bases, leaving 16 bases between them. The DNA for the CDR3 is TGTGCCAGCAGTTCCGTGACAGGCGGTGCCTCCTACGAGCAGTACGTC. This encodes CASSSVTGGASYEQYV.

This clonotype has more than one count but fewer than ten. The chain has TRBV30 and TRBJ2-5; D is unresolved. Trimming cost V 1 base and J 5 bases, with 11 bases left between them. Per germline, CDR1 GTSNPN and CDR2 SVGIG (reference sequence). This CDR3 is 13 amino acids long. The CDR3 reads CAWSGHSQETQYF. CDR3 bases: TGTGCCTGGAGTGGCCACTCCCAGGAGACCCAGTACTTC.

The gene calls are TRBV19 and TRBJ1-1; no reliable D call. The CDR3 contains 14 residues. Trimming shortened V by 5 bases and J by 8 bases, and 18 bases separated the two germline ends. Germline V gene sequence: CDR1 LNHDA, CDR2 SQIVND (reference sequence). This CDR3 is CASSGVGQFIEAFF. In DNA, the CDR3 is TGTGCCAGTAGTGGGGTCGGGCAGTTCATCGAAGCTTTCTTT.

The chain is built from TRBV3-1 and TRBJ2-5; 7 bases match TRBD1. The CDR3 length is 15 residues. Per the germline V gene, CDR1 is LGHDT and CDR2 is YNNKEL (reference sequence). V lost 5 bases to trimming and J lost 1 base; unmatched junction nucleotides: 7. CDR3 coding DNA: TGTGCCAGCAGCATACGGACAGGACCCCAAGAGACCCAGTACTTC. Translated, it gives CASSIRTGPQETQYF.

This clonotype turned up a few times. The chain joins TRBV6-1 to TRBJ2-5, with TRBD2 as a possible D gene (7 bases). V lost 5 bases to trimming and J lost 4 bases, with 20 bases between them. Germline V CDR1 and CDR2: MNHNS, SASEGT. CDR3 size: 16 residues. CDR3 sequence: CASSRWGGQILETQYF. CDR3 sequence (DNA): TGTGCCAGCAGTCGCTGGGGGGGGCAGATATTAGAGACCCAGTACTTC.

The V gene is TRBV11-1, the J gene TRBJ2-6; D not resolved. Germline CDR1 is SGHAT and CDR2 is FQDESV (reference sequence). The CDR3 covers 17 residues. The V end lost 2 bases, the J end lost 2 bases, and 13 bases lay between the germline ends. The DNA of the CDR3 is TGTGCCAGCAGCTTAAATGTAATAGGTGCTGGGGCCAACGTCCTGACTTTC. This gives the protein CASSLNVIGAGANVLTF.

This clonotype appeared a few times. This rearrangement joins TRBV6-1 to TRBJ2-1, with 7 bases lining up with TRBD1. J gave up 7 bases and V 3 bases, and 6 bases lay outside the gene matches. The germline gives CDR1 MNHNS, CDR2 SASEGT. The CDR3 consists of 14 residues. The CDR3 DNA reads as TGTGCCAGCAGTGAGACAGGGAGTTTTAATGAGCAGTTCTTC. As protein: CASSETGSFNEQFF.

This clonotype showed up just a few times. The chain employs TRBV7-6 and TRBJ2-3, with 9 bases matching TRBD2. The germline CDR1 and CDR2 sequences are SGHVS and FNYEAQ. V lost 5 bases to trimming and J lost 0 bases; unmatched junction nucleotides: 9. CDR3 length: 17 amino acids. In nucleotides, the CDR3 is TGTGCCAGCAGCAAGAGACTAGCGGCAACTAGCACAGATACGCAGTATTTT. Protein: CASSKRLAATSTDTQYF.

This clonotype was found a few times. This rearrangement joins TRBV13 to TRBJ2-3; TRBD2 agrees at 9 bases. V was clipped by 4 bases and J by 3 bases; unmatched bases: 5. Germline CDR1 and CDR2: PRHDT and FYEKMQ (reference sequence). The CDR3 loop spans 15 amino acids. CDR3 amino acids: CASSSRGGATDTQYF. The CDR3 nucleotides are TGTGCCAGCAGCTCTCGCGGGGGGGCTACAGATACGCAGTATTTT. Combining the CDR3 with reference TRBV13 and TRBJ2-3 gives the whole variable domain AAGVIQSPRHLIKEKRETATLKCYPIPRHDTVYWYQQGPGQDPQFLISFYEKMQSDKGSIPDRFSAQQFSDYHSELNMSSLELGDSALYFCASSSRGGATDTQYFGPGTRLTVL.

This clonotype has a count of ten or more. J is TRBJ2-2 and V is TRBV6-1, with 12 bases identical to TRBD1. Germline CDR1 reads MNHNS; CDR2 reads SASEGT. The CDR3 runs 15 residues. Trimming took 6 bases from V and 7 from J; bases not matched to a gene: 6. The CDR3, as DNA: TGTGCCAGCAGCTTCCGGGACAGGGGGCGCGGGGAGCTGTTTTTT. It encodes CASSFRDRGRGELFF.

This chain uses TRBV6-2 or TRBV6-3 with TRBJ2-5, with TRBD2 matching over 8 bases. This CDR3 region has 16 residues. J was trimmed by 4 bases and V by 2 bases; bases with no gene match: 9. Looked up from germline, CDR1 is MNHEY and CDR2 is SVGEGT. For the CDR3, the DNA is TGTGCCAGCAGTTACGGACTAGCCGGGGCGGTAGAGACCCAGTACTTC. This gives the protein CASSYGLAGAVETQYF.

The V call is TRBV2, the J call TRBJ1-2, with a possible D match to TRBD1 (6 bases). Germline-derived CDR1 and CDR2 are SNHLY and FYNNEI. Trimming removed 7 bases from V and 8 bases from J, with 20 bases in between. The CDR3 is 14 residues long. This CDR3 is CASMRIRGGRGYTF. For the CDR3, the DNA is TGTGCCAGCATGAGGATTCGGGGGGGCCGAGGCTACACCTTC.

The chain uses TRBV7-3 and TRBJ2-5; 7 positions agree with TRBD2. Trimming removed 5 bases from V and 1 base from J; junction bases left unmatched: 7. Germline values: CDR1 SGHTA, CDR2 FQGTGA. This CDR3 comprises 15 residues. CDR3 coding DNA: TGTGCCAGCAGCCGCGGGAGTTCCTTCCAAGAGACCCAGTACTTC. Amino acids: CASSRGSSFQETQYF.

This clonotype has a count of ten or more. The chain uses TRBV6-1 and TRBJ2-3; D unclear. The CDR3 has 11 amino acids. V dropped 4 bases and J dropped 9 bases, with 8 bases sitting between them. Germline CDR1 is MNHNS and CDR2 is SASEGT. CDR3 DNA: TGTGCCAGCAGTGCAGAAACGACGCAGTATTTT. Amino acids: CASSAETTQYF.

The rearrangement joins TRBV9 to TRBJ2-2; the match to TRBD2 covers 14 bases. Germline CDR1 and CDR2: SGDLS and YYNGEE. The CDR3 consists of 15 residues. V shed 5 bases, J shed 4 bases, and the junction held 1 base outside the gene matches. For the CDR3, the DNA is TGTGCCAGCAGAGGGACTAGCGGGAGCACCGGGGAGCTGTTTTTT. Protein: CASRGTSGSTGELFF.

V usage is TRBV7-2 and J usage is TRBJ2-7; the D gene is possibly TRBD2 (6 bases). The V gene lost 5 bases and the J gene lost 3 bases, with 14 bases spanning the gap. Germline CDR1 and CDR2: SGHTA and FQGNSA. The CDR3 sequence is 14 residues long. This CDR3 is CASSVIGGVYEQYF. CDR3 sequence (DNA): TGTGCCAGCAGCGTCATTGGAGGGGTCTACGAGCAGTACTTC.

The rearrangement uses TRBV7-8 and TRBJ1-1; D is uncertain. Looked up from germline, CDR1 is SGHVS and CDR2 is FQNEAQ. Trimming took off 0 bases at V and 0 bases at J, with 8 bases between the two ends. This CDR3 spans 15 amino acids. CDR3 region: CASSLAVKLNTEAFF. CDR3 DNA sequence: TGTGCCAGCAGCTTAGCTGTCAAGTTGAACACTGAAGCTTTCTTT.

The table lists this clonotype with a few counts. The J gene is TRBJ1-1, the V gene TRBV4-1; D uncertain. Trimming cost V 4 bases and J 5 bases, with 17 bases left between them. Germline V lookup: CDR1 MGHRA, CDR2 YSYEKL. The CDR3 loop spans 15 amino acids. Here the CDR3 reads CASSPLRGRKTEAFF. In DNA, the CDR3 is TGCGCCAGCAGCCCGCTGCGGGGTCGGAAGACTGAAGCTTTCTTT.